These T cell receptor beta chains were read from a single sample in a study of T cell responses to AZD1222 COVID-19 vaccine. Assay: immunoSEQ multiplex PCR; the TCRdb copy retains only in-frame clones and omits some. Among some 96,000 clones listed, over 75% were seen once. Source: peripheral blood, taken on day 0 of MenACWY control vaccination. Source of these receptors: an adult in good health. Both conserved end residues are part of each CDR3. Fields, in order: D gene, J gene, clone size, V gene, CDR3 DNA, CDR3 protein. D genes are given only for firm matches. A clone size is listed for some rows: how often the clone was seen (once, few, many), or a class if it is expanded.

. TRBJ2-7 . TRBV5-5 TGTGCCAGCAGCGGGGCTCATTGGGGGACTTACGAGCAGTACTTC CASSGAHWGTYEQYF
. TRBJ2-3 . TRBV5-1 TGCGCCAGCAGCTTGGCCCCCCTTACAGATACGCAGTATTTT CASSLAPLTDTQYF
. TRBJ2-1 . TRBV9 TGTGCCAGCAGCGTAGGGGATAGCGTCTACAATGAGCAGTTCTTC CASSVGDSVYNEQFF
TRBD1 TRBJ1-6 . TRBV19 TGTGCCAGTAGTAAGGGGGGACAGTGGTATAATTCACCCCTCCACTTT CASSKGGQWYNSPLHF
. TRBJ1-1 . TRBV30 TGTGCCTGGAGTGTACTAAGTAACACTGAAGCTTTCTTT CAWSVLSNTEAFF
. TRBJ2-3 . TRBV10-3 TGTGCCATCGGGGCGGGACTGGGCACAGATACGCAGTATTTT CAIGAGLGTDTQYF
. TRBJ1-6 . TRBV5-1 TGCGCCAGCAGCTTGTCGGGGGTCAATTCACCCCTCCACTTT CASSLSGVNSPLHF
. TRBJ1-1 . TRBV18 TGTGCCAGCTCACCCCCCCACCTCGCAGGGAAGTCAGCTTTCTTT CASSPPHLAGKSAFF
TRBD1 TRBJ1-1 . TRBV28 TGTGCCAGCAGTTTATTGCAGGGGGCGGAAACTGAAGCTTTCTTT CASSLLQGAETEAFF
. TRBJ1-4 . TRBV6-5 TGTGCCAGCAGCCAAAGAGGGCTTAATGAAAAACTGTTTTTT CASSQRGLNEKLFF
. TRBJ1-1 . TRBV4-3 TGCGCCAGCAGCCAAGATTGGATGAACACTGAAGCTTTCTTT CASSQDWMNTEAFF
. TRBJ1-2 . TRBV2 TGTGCCAGCCCGCGAGGGGGGCTGGGTAACTATGGCTACACCTTC CASPRGGLGNYGYTF
. TRBJ1-2 . TRBV18 TGTGCCAGCTCACCACAATCGAGGAGAGAAGGCTATGGCTACACCTTC CASSPQSRREGYGYTF
TRBD1 TRBJ1-2 . TRBV7-9 TGTGCCAGCAGCGCAAACAAGGGACAGGGGGATTCGGGTGGCTACACCTTC CASSANKGQGDSGGYTF
. TRBJ1-1 . TRBV19 TGTGCCAGTAGTGCCCTCCCACAGGAGAACACTGAAGCTTTCTTT CASSALPQENTEAFF
TRBD2 TRBJ2-5 . TRBV29-1 TGCAGCGCCCGGACTAGCGGGAGCAGAGAGACCCAGTACTTC CSARTSGSRETQYF
. TRBJ2-7 . TRBV6-5 TGTGCCAGCAGCCCCAGCTACCTCTTCACCGAGCAGTACTTC CASSPSYLFTEQYF
. TRBJ1-1 . TRBV5-1 TGCGCCAGCCGGGGGACGGAACTGGGATACACTGAAGCTTTCTTT CASRGTELGYTEAFF
TRBD2 TRBJ2-3 . TRBV3-1/TRBV3-2 TGTGCCAGCGGAACTAGCGGCACAGATACGCAGTATTTT CASGTSGTDTQYF
. TRBJ2-5 . TRBV3-1/TRBV3-2 TGTGCCAGCAGCCAAGATGGTAGGGCTAGTCAGTACTTC CASSQDGRASQYF
. TRBJ1-1 . TRBV15 TGTGCCACCAGCAGAGCCCCACAGGGAGGTGGCACTGAAGCTTTCTTT CATSRAPQGGGTEAFF
TRBD2 TRBJ2-4 . TRBV2 TGTGCCAGCAGTCCACTGGCGGGGGGCTCCGGCACAAACATTCAGTACTTC CASSPLAGGSGTNIQYF
TRBD1 TRBJ1-5 . TRBV19 TGTGCCAGTAGTATAAATTGGGACAGGGGAAATCAGCCCCAGCATTTT CASSINWDRGNQPQHF
. TRBJ1-2 . TRBV19 TGTGCCAGTAGTATAGCAGGGGATGGCTACACCTTC CASSIAGDGYTF
. TRBJ2-1 medium-sized TRBV4-3 TGCGCCAGCAGCCTAACTCGGAGCTCCTACAATGAGCAGTTCTTC CASSLTRSSYNEQFF
TRBD1 TRBJ2-1 . TRBV19 TGTGCCAGTAGAATGACAGGGTGGCGAAGTGAGCAGTTCTTC CASRMTGWRSEQFF
TRBD1 TRBJ2-3 . TRBV10-3 TGTGCCATCAGTCAGCCGGGACAGGGAAAAGATACGCAGTATTTT CAISQPGQGKDTQYF
TRBD1 TRBJ2-1 . TRBV6-5 TGTGCCAGCAGTTATTGGGCAGGGGGTAGCAATGAGCAGTTCTTC CASSYWAGGSNEQFF
. TRBJ2-1 . TRBV7-3 TGTGCCAGCAGCTTTGCCCCTGACAATGAGCAGTTCTTC CASSFAPDNEQFF
. TRBJ1-5 . TRBV7-8 TGTGCCAGCAGCTTAGTCGCAGGCAATCAGCCCCAGCATTTT CASSLVAGNQPQHF
TRBD2 TRBJ2-7 . TRBV20-1 TGCAGTGCTAGTAGCGGGAGGGCCGGCGAGCAGTACTTC CSASSGRAGEQYF
TRBD1 TRBJ2-1 . TRBV7-9 TGTGCCAGCAGCTTGACAGGGGTTTTATATGAGCAGTTCTTC CASSLTGVLYEQFF
. TRBJ2-2 . TRBV5-1 TGCGCCAGCAGCTTGGAGGCGGGAGCAGGGGGTAAAGGAGGGGAGCTGTTTTTT CASSLEAGAGGKGGELFF
. TRBJ1-5 once TRBV11-2 TGTGCCAGCAGCTTAGAGGGGGCGTCGGGTCAGCCCCAGCATTTT CASSLEGASGQPQHF
. TRBJ1-1 . TRBV12-3/TRBV12-4 TGTGCCAGCAGCCACCGGGGTGAAGCTTTCTTT CASSHRGEAFF
TRBD2 TRBJ2-2 . TRBV28 TGTGCCAGCAGTGGACTAGCGGAATACACCGGGGAGCTGTTTTTT CASSGLAEYTGELFF
. TRBJ1-3 . TRBV7-7 TGTGCCAGCAGCCGTCTTGGCTCTGGGGACACCATATATTTT CASSRLGSGDTIYF
TRBD1 TRBJ1-6 . TRBV6-5 TGTGCCAGCAGTTACTTGACCGGGACAGGGGATTCACCCCTCCACTTT CASSYLTGTGDSPLHF
TRBD1 TRBJ1-4 . TRBV9 TGTGCCAGCACCGCGGGGCCGACAGGGGAAAAACTGTTTTTT CASTAGPTGEKLFF
. TRBJ2-7 . TRBV4-3 TGCGCCAGCAGCCAGTCCGGGACACGCTCCTACGAGCAGTACTTC CASSQSGTRSYEQYF
. TRBJ1-6 . TRBV30 TGTGCCTGGGGTACTTGGGGAAATTCACCCCTCCACTTT CAWGTWGNSPLHF
. TRBJ2-2 . TRBV7-2 TGTGCCAGCAGCCCCGGCGAGGGGTTCGGGGAGCTGTTTTTT CASSPGEGFGELFF
. TRBJ1-1 . TRBV19 TGTGCCAGTAGTCCGGTATGGAACACTGAAGCTTTCTTT CASSPVWNTEAFF